This entry lists 8 T cell receptor beta chains sequenced from one sample in a study of cytomegalovirus exposure and HLA in healthy donors. PCR employed 60 Vbeta and 13 Jbeta primers. The data were produced by immunoSEQ multiplex PCR, yet TCRdb's version contains in-frame clones alone and is incomplete. Recorded here are over 90,000 clones; the top ten clones represent around 3.2%. Sequencing input: PBMCs. These receptors originate from a man in his forties in good health and CMV-seronegative.

The chain carries TRBV10-3 and TRBJ2-7; 9 bases agree with TRBD2. V was clipped by 2 bases and J by 2 bases; unmatched bases: 7. The length of the CDR3 is 16 residues. The germline V gene has CDR1 ENHRY and CDR2 SYGVKD. This CDR3 is CAISERVAGDTYEQYF. CDR3 nucleotides: TGTGCCATCAGTGAGAGAGTAGCGGGGGATACCTACGAGCAGTACTTC.

The CDR3 region has the DNA TGTGCCAGCAGCCCGAAAGGACTAGCTGGCACCGGGGAGCTGTTTTTT. This encodes CASSPKGLAGTGELFF. The V call is TRBV7-2, the J call TRBJ2-2; 8 nucleotides match TRBD2. The CDR3 extends over 16 amino acids. Losses at the gene ends were 5 bases for V and 4 bases for J; bases not matched to a gene: 9. Germline values: CDR1 SGHTA, CDR2 FQGNSA.

The chain employs TRBV29-1 and TRBJ2-3; 9 positions match TRBD2. The CDR3 covers 16 residues. V shed 7 bases and J 0 bases; nucleotides not matched to a gene: 11. Germline V gene data show CDR1 as SQVTM and CDR2 as ANQGSEA. For the CDR3, the DNA is TGCAGCGCAAAGTTGCTAGCGGGGATTAGCACAGATACGCAGTATTTT. This translates into CSAKLLAGISTDTQYF.

This rearrangement joins TRBV15 to TRBJ2-5, with 8 bases that match TRBD1. CDR1 and CDR2 from the germline V gene are LNHNV and YYDKDF (reference sequence). This CDR3 spans 15 amino acids. V trimming: 0 bases; J trimming: 4 bases; junction bases outside the gene matches: 4. The DNA for the CDR3 is TGTGCCACCAGCAGAGATAAAGACAGGGGAGAGACCCAGTACTTC. It encodes CATSRDKDRGETQYF.

V is TRBV29-1 and J is TRBJ2-7; perhaps TRBD2 as D (5 bases). Germline V gene sequence: CDR1 SQVTM, CDR2 ANQGSEA. This CDR3 is built from 11 residues. The V end was cut by 6 bases, the J end by 7 bases, with 13 bases between. CDR3 amino acids: CSVGKTGEQYF. The CDR3 DNA is TGCAGCGTGGGAAAAACGGGGGAGCAGTACTTC.

V is TRBV7-2 and J is TRBJ1-2, with D possibly matching TRBD1 (6 bases). Per germline, CDR1 SGHTA and CDR2 FQGNSA. V lost 4 bases, J lost 8 bases, and 14 bases lay in between. The CDR3 is 13 amino acids. The CDR3 DNA reads TGTGCCAGCAGCTCATACAGGGATAGCGGCTACACCTTC. It encodes CASSSYRDSGYTF.

This chain joins TRBV7-8 and TRBJ2-3; TRBD2 agrees at 13 bases. The germline CDR1 and CDR2 sequences are SGHVS and FQNEAQ. This CDR3 contains 16 residues. V dropped 5 bases and J dropped 7; count of bases not matched to a gene: 9. Here the CDR3 DNA reads TGTGCCAGCAGCAGATCCGGGACTAGCGGGGTAAATACGCAGTATTTT. Translation: CASSRSGTSGVNTQYF.

This chain joins TRBV5-1 and TRBJ1-2, with D possibly matching TRBD1 (6 bases). The CDR3 loop spans 14 amino acids. Trimming left V 0 bases short and J 2 bases short, with 8 bases between. Germline V lookup: CDR1 SGHRS, CDR2 YFSETQ. The CDR3 nucleotides read TGCGCCAGCAGCTTGGGGGGGCGGAACTATGGCTACACCTTC. Amino acids: CASSLGGRNYGYTF.